These 26 T cell receptor beta chains came from one sample sequenced in a study of blood T cell repertoires in COVID-19. Generated by immunoSEQ multiplex PCR, the TCRdb table keeps only in-frame clones and is missing some. The sample has fewer than 350,000 clones, almost 90% seen once. The sample taken for sequencing was PBMCs or T cells enriched from blood (not recorded which). These receptors originate from a woman younger than 45 who had been exposed to COVID-19.

The J gene is TRBJ2-1, the V gene TRBV6-5; 10 bases are shared with TRBD1. V lost 6 bases, J lost 10 bases, and 12 bases stayed unmatched. CDR1 is MNHEY and CDR2 is SVGAGI in the germline V gene. The CDR3 is 15 amino acids. CDR3: CASSLGQGVPGEQFF. CDR3 coding DNA: TGTGCCAGCAGCCTAGGACAGGGGGTCCCGGGGGAGCAGTTCTTC.

The chain uses TRBV6-1 and TRBJ2-1; possibly TRBD2 for D (6 bases). Trimming took 3 bases from V and 2 from J, leaving 8 bases between them. Germline V gene data show CDR1 as MNHNS and CDR2 as SASEGT. CDR3 length equals 14 residues. The CDR3 DNA reads as TGTGCCAGCAGTGAGCGGGGACCCTACAATGAGCAGTTCTTC. Its translation: CASSERGPYNEQFF.

This sequence joins TRBV14 and TRBJ2-5; TRBD2 aligns across 10 bases. There are 15 residues in the CDR3. With V trimmed by 5 bases and J by 5 bases, 8 bases remained unmatched. The V gene's germline CDR1 is SGHDN and CDR2 FVKESK. DNA for the CDR3: TGTGCCAGCAGCACCCTAGCGGGAGTGCCGGAGACCCAGTACTTC. It specifies CASSTLAGVPETQYF.

The gene calls are TRBV18 and TRBJ1-6; no clear D gene. CDR3 size: 13 residues. Trimming removed 2 bases at V and 7 bases at J, with 6 bases between. Germline CDR1 is KGHSH and CDR2 is LQKENI. CDR3: CASSPSGNSPLHF. The CDR3 DNA sequence: TGTGCCAGCTCACCATCGGGGAATTCACCCCTCCACTTT.

The chain carries TRBV7-6 and TRBJ1-1, with 7 bases aligning to TRBD1. V dropped 7 bases and J dropped 2; count of bases not matched to a gene: 10. The CDR3 has 15 amino acids. The germline V gene encodes CDR1 SGHVS and CDR2 FNYEAQ. CDR3 amino acids: CASILGGAGNTEAFF. For the CDR3, the DNA is TGTGCCAGCATCCTAGGGGGCGCGGGAAACACTGAAGCTTTCTTT.

V gene TRBV6-2 or TRBV6-3 combines with J gene TRBJ1-2; TRBD1 matches at 7 bases. The germline V gene has CDR1 MNHEY and CDR2 SVGEGT. CDR3 length equals 19 residues. V lost 4 bases to trimming and J lost 4 bases; unmatched junction nucleotides: 21. CDR3 nucleotides: TGTGCCAGCAGTTCGACCCCCCCGGGACAGAGCAAAAAACTCTATGGCTACACCTTC. Translation gives CASSSTPPGQSKKLYGYTF.

This clone was found a few times. The chain recombines TRBV6-5 with TRBJ1-6; D ambiguous. V lost 3 bases and J lost 10, with 13 bases in between. The CDR3 has 14 residues. Germline V gives CDR1 MNHEY, CDR2 SVGAGI. The CDR3 loop reads CASSYLDPGSPLHF. DNA of the CDR3: TGTGCCAGCAGTTATTTAGATCCGGGATCACCCCTCCACTTT.

The gene calls are TRBV23-1 and TRBJ2-4; tentatively, D is TRBD2 (6 bases). TRBV23-1 counts as an open reading frame of uncertain function. The V gene lost 7 bases and the J gene lost 0 bases, with 16 bases spanning the gap. CDR3 size: 16 residues. The CDR3 region has the DNA TGCGCCAGCAAAGGTCTGGAGGGGCTAGCCAAAAACATTCAGTACTTC. Translation: CASKGLEGLAKNIQYF.

The V call is TRBV28, the J call TRBJ1-2, with 7 bases matching TRBD1. The germline V gene encodes CDR1 MDHEN and CDR2 SYDVKM. The CDR3 totals 12 residues. The J segment lost 8 bases and the V segment lost 11 bases, leaving 11 bases of the junction unmatched. CDR3 sequence: CAALAGQRGYTF. The CDR3 region has the DNA TGTGCCGCGCTAGCGGGACAGCGAGGCTACACCTTC.

The chain couples TRBV12-5 to TRBJ2-4, with 8 bases matching TRBD1. This CDR3 region has 14 residues. Trimming cost V 1 base and J 8 bases; bases outside gene matches: 4. From germline, CDR1 is LGHNT and CDR2 FRNRAP. CDR3: CASGLAGGSDIQYF. The CDR3 DNA is TGTGCTAGTGGTTTGGCAGGGGGCTCCGACATTCAGTACTTC.

The chain has TRBV5-1 and TRBJ2-1; 12 nucleotides align to TRBD1. The CDR3 totals 15 residues. CDR1 and CDR2 (germline): SGHRS, YFSETQ. Trimming took 4 bases from V and 6 from J; bases not matched to a gene: 5. CDR3 in DNA: TGCGCCAGCAGCGGGGGACAGGGGGCGCTCAATGAGCAGTTCTTC. It translates to CASSGGQGALNEQFF.

This rearrangement joins TRBV11-3 to TRBJ2-7; D is uncertain. The V and J ends lost 5 bases and 5 bases respectively, with 16 bases between them. Per germline, CDR1 SGHNT and CDR2 YENEEA. The length of the CDR3 is 14 residues. This CDR3 is CASSAYTAEDEQYF. In nucleotides, the CDR3 is TGTGCCAGCAGCGCATATACGGCGGAAGACGAGCAGTACTTC.

The J gene is TRBJ2-1, the V gene TRBV24-1; 14 bases fit TRBD2. The CDR3 has 15 amino acids. CDR1 KGHDR and CDR2 SFDVKD come from the germline V gene. J lost 12 bases, V lost 1 base, and 4 bases had no gene match. CDR3 DNA sequence: TGTGCCACCAGTGATTTTCGAGGACTAGCGGGAGGGCAGTTCTTC. Protein sequence: CATSDFRGLAGGQFF.

This clone was seen a handful of times. The chain combines TRBV10-2 with TRBJ1-6; the D gene is possibly TRBD1 (6 bases). Germline loops: CDR1 WSHSY, CDR2 SAAADI. The CDR3 loop spans 15 amino acids. The V end was cut by 8 bases, the J end by 10 bases, with 21 bases between. Here the CDR3 DNA reads TGCGCCAGCGCGGACAGCCGGGGAATGGAGTCACCCCTCCACTTT. Translation gives CASADSRGMESPLHF.

This clone is a singleton in its sample. In DNA, the CDR3 is TGTGCCAGCTCACCGGGTGTTGGGACAGGGAACACCGGGGAGCTGTTTTTT. Translating gives CASSPGVGTGNTGELFF. V is TRBV18 and J is TRBJ2-2; 8 positions match TRBD1. The J segment lost 1 base and the V segment lost 3 bases, leaving 7 bases of the junction unmatched. From germline, CDR1 is KGHSH and CDR2 LQKENI. The CDR3 runs 17 residues.

The chain employs TRBV27 and TRBJ2-1; TRBD1 matches 7 bases. The ends lost 0 bases at V and 5 bases at J; junction bases unmatched: 7. Germline CDR1 MNHEY, CDR2 SMNVEV (reference sequence). The CDR3 extends over 16 amino acids. The CDR3 DNA is TGTGCCAGCAGTTTATCGATTACAGGGGATAACAATGAGCAGTTCTTC. Its protein is CASSLSITGDNNEQFF.

The chain uses TRBV10-3 and TRBJ1-1; TRBD1 is a possible D gene (6 bases). The CDR3 length is 13 residues. CDR1 and CDR2 from the germline V gene are ENHRY and SYGVKD. V gave up 1 base and J gave up 7 bases, with 10 bases separating them. The CDR3 region has the DNA TGTGCCATCAGTGAGTATCAGGGGAATGAAGCTTTCTTT. It specifies CAISEYQGNEAFF.

This clone was detected only a few times. The rearrangement uses TRBV7-9 and TRBJ1-5, with D unclear. The length of the CDR3 is 15 residues. The ends were cut back, 5 bases at V and 2 bases at J, with 13 bases in the middle. Germline V gene lookup returns CDR1 SEHNR and CDR2 FQNEAQ (reference sequence). CDR3 coding DNA: TGTGCCAGCAGCCTACTCGGGGTGGGCAATCAGCCCCAGCATTTT. Translating it yields CASSLLGVGNQPQHF.

The chain joins TRBV29-1 to TRBJ2-3; maybe TRBD2 (5 bases). This CDR3 is 14 amino acids long. Germline CDR1 SQVTM, CDR2 ANQGSEA. V shed 8 bases and J shed 0 bases, with 15 bases lying between them. The CDR3 is CSTIRGTSTDTQYF. CDR3 in DNA: TGCAGCACCATACGGGGAACTAGCACAGATACGCAGTATTTT.

The rearrangement uses TRBV7-2 and TRBJ2-5, with 8 bases matching TRBD1. Germline CDR1 SGHTA, CDR2 FQGNSA. This CDR3 spans 16 amino acids. The junction had 9 bases not matched to a gene; V was cut back by 3 bases and J by 3 bases. The CDR3 DNA follows: TGTGCCAGCAGCTTGCAGGGGGCTGATTGGGAAGAGACCCAGTACTTC. Translation: CASSLQGADWEETQYF. Complete variable domain (other parts from reference TRBV7-2 and TRBJ2-5): GAGVSQSPSNKVTEKGKDVELRCDPISGHTALYWYRQSLGQGLEFLIYFQGNSAPDKSGLPSDRFSAERTGGSVSTLTIQRTQQEDSAVYLCASSLQGADWEETQYFGPGTRLLVL.

In its sample, this clone was seen once. The chain combines TRBV9 with TRBJ1-2, with D possibly being TRBD1 (6 bases). Germline V lookup: CDR1 SGDLS, CDR2 YYNGEE. Deletions cut 0 bases from V and 2 bases from J, with 11 bases between. CDR3 length: 15 amino acids. The CDR3 protein is CASSVATGTNYGYTF. Written as DNA, the CDR3 is TGTGCCAGCAGCGTAGCTACCGGGACAAACTATGGCTACACCTTC.

The chain carries TRBV7-6 and TRBJ2-3, with D possibly matching TRBD1 (6 bases). Trimming took 0 bases from V and 2 from J, leaving 12 bases between them. CDR3 size: 16 residues. CDR1 SGHVS and CDR2 FNYEAQ come from the germline V gene. CDR3 in amino acids: CASSLALGAPTDTQYF. The CDR3 nucleotides are TGTGCCAGCAGCTTAGCGTTGGGGGCCCCCACAGATACGCAGTATTTT.

The V call is TRBV29-1, the J call TRBJ1-2; 7 bases are a match to TRBD1. With V trimmed by 5 bases and J by 1 base, 7 bases remained unmatched. This CDR3 has 14 residues. CDR1 and CDR2 from the germline V gene are SQVTM and ANQGSEA. CDR3 loop: CSVNKQGNNYGYTF. CDR3 coding DNA: TGCAGCGTTAACAAACAGGGGAATAACTATGGCTACACCTTC.

The chain has TRBV4-1 and TRBJ1-2, with a weak D call TRBD1 (5 bases). V dropped 0 bases and J dropped 8 bases, with 10 bases sitting between them. This CDR3 has 13 amino acids. Germline V CDR1 and CDR2: MGHRA, YSYEKL. In DNA form, the CDR3 reads TGCGCCAGCAGCCAAGAACAGGCCCTAGGCTACACCTTC. Its protein is CASSQEQALGYTF.

This chain connects TRBV7-6 to TRBJ1-4; 11 bases match TRBD1. The CDR3 sequence is 15 residues long. Germline V lookup: CDR1 SGHVS, CDR2 FNYEAQ. The ends lost 5 bases at V and 5 bases at J; junction bases unmatched: 4. The CDR3: CASSIGTGGNEKLFF. The CDR3 nucleotides are TGTGCCAGCAGCATAGGGACAGGGGGGAATGAAAAACTGTTTTTT.

V is TRBV27 and J is TRBJ2-1, with D maybe TRBD2 (6 bases). Germline CDR1 is MNHEY and CDR2 is SMNVEV (reference sequence). The CDR3 is made up of 13 amino acids. Trimming took 5 bases from V and 7 from J, leaving 12 bases between them. The CDR3 is CASSIGSGNEQFF. CDR3 coding DNA: TGTGCCAGCAGTATCGGGAGTGGAAATGAGCAGTTCTTC.